This T cell receptor beta chain stems from a study of blood T cell repertoires in COVID-19. Whole-study context: Sources were T cells, B-cell-depleted T cells, or PBMCs; the material itself was cDNA or gDNA.

Individuals drawn from around 25 US areas were about 18 to 95 years old. Assignment of participants to cohorts was predicated upon participant-reported clinical history. The protocol was immunoSEQ multiplex PCR, while the TCRdb copy is restricted to in-frame clones and leaves out a portion. Among some 320,000 clones listed, more than 75% were seen once. This clone was found a few times. The V gene's germline CDR1 is SGHAT and CDR2 FQNNGV. The CDR3 consists of 13 residues. Between the trimmed V and J ends, which lost 4 bases and 9 bases, there was a span of 16 bases. This TCR came from a man in his 60s who had recovered from COVID-19. V gene TRBV11-2 combines with J gene TRBJ2-7; possibly TRBD2 for D (6 bases). The sample taken for sequencing was PBMCs or T cells enriched from blood (not recorded which). DNA of the CDR3: TGTGCCAGCAGCTCGGATCGTAGCGGCCGGCAGTACTTC. It codes for CASSSDRSGRQYF.